The next 26 T cell receptor beta chains were all read from a single sample in a study of sequential checkpoint blockade in melanoma. Produced via immunoSEQ multiplex PCR; TCRdb's table is partial and in-frame only. The top ten clones hold about 4% of a sample with roughly 2,500 clones, under 25% of them seen once. Indicated treatment: randomized to nivolumab then ipilimumab (arm A) or the reverse (arm B). Specimen: tumor tissue (inferred from file names), collected from a patient given nivolumab and ipilimumab in sequence. The receptors were sampled from a human donor with melanoma.

In its sample, this clone was seen a few times. This chain connects TRBV28 to TRBJ2-5; perhaps D is TRBD1 or TRBD2 (5 bases each). This CDR3 has 17 amino acids. V was shortened by 6 bases and J by 2 bases, with 22 bases between the two germline ends. In germline, CDR1 is MDHEN, CDR2 SYDVKM. The DNA for the CDR3 is TGTGCCAGCAGCTACTACGGTTGGGACCGGACGCAAGAGACCCAGTACTTC. This encodes CASSYYGWDRTQETQYF.

The rearrangement uses TRBV28 and TRBJ2-1; D is perhaps TRBD1 (6 bases). The germline V and J ends were trimmed by 5 bases and 2 bases, with 16 bases remaining between them. The CDR3 spans 16 residues. The germline gives CDR1 MDHEN, CDR2 SYDVKM. The CDR3 region is CASSAYGRDTYNEQFF. In DNA form, the CDR3 reads TGTGCCAGCAGTGCCTATGGTAGGGACACCTACAATGAGCAGTTCTTC.

This clone was seen a handful of times. This sequence joins TRBV6-8 and TRBJ2-1, with TRBD2 identical over 12 bases. Losses at the gene ends were 7 bases for V and 6 bases for J; bases not matched to a gene: 13. Germline assignment: CDR1 MNHGY and CDR2 SAAAGT. The CDR3 contains 17 residues. CDR3 DNA sequence: TGTGCCAGCATCAAAGGAGGTGCTAGCGGGAGGGCCAATGAGCAGTTCTTC. Its translation is CASIKGGASGRANEQFF.

This clone counts as large (0.1 to 1%). The V and J genes are TRBV11-3 and TRBJ1-1; possibly TRBD1 for D (6 bases). The CDR3 consists of 15 residues. Per germline, CDR1 SGHNT and CDR2 YENEEA. V was clipped by 4 bases and J by 3 bases, with 15 bases between them. The DNA for the CDR3 is TGTGCCAGCAGCTCGACAGGACCAGGCGACACTGAAGCTTTCTTT. It translates to CASSSTGPGDTEAFF. Drawing the rest from reference TRBV11-3 and TRBJ1-1, the complete variable domain is EAGVVQSPRYKIIEKKQPVAFWCNPISGHNTLYWYLQNLGQGPELLIRYENEEAVDDSQLPKDRFSAERLKGVDSTLKIQPAELGDSAVYLCASSSTGPGDTEAFFGQGTRLTVV.

This clone was counted only a few times. J is TRBJ2-5 and V is TRBV28; D remains unclear. The germline CDR1 and CDR2 sequences are MDHEN and SYDVKM. The V end was cut by 1 base, the J end by 7 bases, with 16 bases between. The CDR3 is made up of 15 amino acids. The CDR3 loop reads CASSLSLVRAGTQYF. CDR3 DNA sequence: TGTGCCAGCAGTTTATCCCTGGTTCGGGCTGGGACCCAGTACTTC. The variable domain in full, completed from reference TRBV28 and TRBJ2-5, reads DVKVTQSSRYLVKRTGEKVFLECVQDMDHENMFWYRQDPGLGLRLIYFSYDVKMKEKGDIPEGYSVSREKKERFSLILESASTNQTSMYLCASSLSLVRAGTQYFGPGTRLLVL.

This clone has only a few counts. The V call is TRBV6-8, the J call TRBJ2-6; the D is unclear. This CDR3 has 13 residues. V was cut by 9 bases and J by 2 bases, with 8 bases left in between. The germline gives CDR1 MNHGY, CDR2 SAAAGT. CDR3 sequence reads: CASRVPGANVLTF. CDR3 DNA: TGTGCCAGTCGGGTCCCTGGGGCCAACGTCCTGACTTTC.

The rearrangement links TRBV9 to TRBJ1-3; no clear D. The CDR3 has 14 amino acids. Trimming left V 0 bases short and J 0 bases short, with 4 bases between. Germline loops: CDR1 SGDLS, CDR2 YYNGEE. The CDR3 sequence is CASSVGNSGNTIYF. The CDR3 DNA is TGTGCCAGCAGCGTAGGGAACTCTGGAAACACCATATATTTT. The variable domain in full, completed from reference TRBV9 and TRBJ1-3, reads DSGVTQTPKHLITATGQRVTLRCSPRSGDLSVYWYQQSLDQGLQFLIQYYNGEERAKGNILERFSAQQFPDLHSELNLSSLELGDSALYFCASSVGNSGNTIYFGEGSWLTVV.

This clone rates as medium-sized (0.01 to 0.1%). The V gene is TRBV11-3, the J gene TRBJ2-2; the match to TRBD1 covers 9 bases. Germline lookup yields CDR1 SGHNT and CDR2 YENEEA. J was trimmed by 5 bases and V by 6 bases; bases with no gene match: 10. The CDR3 sequence is 16 residues long. The CDR3 region has the DNA TGTGCCAGCAGTCAAGATCGGGACAGGGATACCGGGGAGCTGTTTTTT. Its translation is CASSQDRDRDTGELFF.

The rearrangement links TRBV5-1 to TRBJ2-3; 11 bases fit TRBD1. This CDR3 is built from 15 residues. J lost 3 bases, V lost 4 bases, and 4 bases had no gene match. The germline V gene has CDR1 SGHRS and CDR2 YFSETQ. Here the CDR3 reads CASSLGQGATDTQYF. The CDR3 DNA follows: TGCGCCAGCAGCCTCGGACAGGGGGCAACAGATACGCAGTATTTT.

This chain joins TRBV4-1 and TRBJ2-1, with D tentatively TRBD2 (5 bases). This CDR3 comprises 14 residues. The V end lost 3 bases, the J end lost 5 bases, and 11 bases lay between the germline ends. CDR1 and CDR2 from the germline V gene are MGHRA and YSYEKL. The CDR3 region has the DNA TGCGCCAGCAGCCAGGGGAGCGGAGACAATGAGCAGTTCTTC. Its protein product is CASSQGSGDNEQFF.

The V and J genes are TRBV28 and TRBJ2-3; 12 bases are a match to TRBD2. The CDR3 contains 15 residues. With V trimmed by 4 bases and J by 5 bases, 4 bases remained unmatched. Germline CDR1 and CDR2: MDHEN and SYDVKM. The CDR3 region is CASSSLAGGVDTQYF. The CDR3 DNA reads as TGTGCCAGCAGTTCACTAGCGGGGGGTGTAGATACGCAGTATTTT. Variable domain in full (rest from reference TRBV28 and TRBJ2-3): DVKVTQSSRYLVKRTGEKVFLECVQDMDHENMFWYRQDPGLGLRLIYFSYDVKMKEKGDIPEGYSVSREKKERFSLILESASTNQTSMYLCASSSLAGGVDTQYFGPGTRLTVL.

This clone was observed a handful of times. J is TRBJ2-3 and V is TRBV2; TRBD2 aligns across 13 bases. The CDR3 is 16 amino acids. J gave up 1 base and V 5 bases, and 3 bases lay outside the gene matches. Germline CDR1 and CDR2: SNHLY and FYNNEI. CDR3 sequence reads: CASSRLAGGGTDTQYF. The CDR3 region has the DNA TGTGCCAGCAGTCGACTAGCGGGAGGTGGCACAGATACGCAGTATTTT. Based on the CDR3 plus reference TRBV2 and TRBJ2-3, the full variable domain is EPEVTQTPSHQVTQMGQEVILRCVPISNHLYFYWYRQILGQKVEFLVSFYNNEISEKSEIFDDQFSVERPDGSNFTLKIRSTKLEDSAMYFCASSRLAGGGTDTQYFGPGTRLTVL.

This clone occurred a few times. The V gene is TRBV28, the J gene TRBJ1-5; 8 positions agree with TRBD1. CDR3 size: 17 residues. Germline assignment: CDR1 MDHEN and CDR2 SYDVKM. V lost 8 bases to trimming and J lost 1 base; unmatched junction nucleotides: 13. The chain's CDR3 is CASLRDRPMFSNQPQHF. The CDR3 nucleotides read TGTGCCAGCCTCCGGGACAGGCCCATGTTCAGCAATCAGCCCCAGCATTTT.

In its sample, this clone ranks as medium-sized. The chain uses TRBV11-3 and TRBJ2-7; TRBD2 matches 13 bases. V lost 5 bases and J lost 4; bases outside the gene matches: 8. The germline gives CDR1 SGHNT, CDR2 YENEEA. The CDR3 has 16 amino acids. The CDR3 nucleotides are TGTGCCAGCAGCCGATACCGGACTAGCGGGGGTTACGAGCAGTACTTC. Translating it yields CASSRYRTSGGYEQYF.

By its share, this clone is medium-sized. The CDR3 DNA reads as TGTGCCAGCAGCTCCGGACTAGCCACAGATACGCAGTATTTT. It is translated as CASSSGLATDTQYF. The chain uses TRBV11-3 and TRBJ2-3; TRBD2 agrees at 8 bases. Per the germline V gene, CDR1 is SGHNT and CDR2 is YENEEA. The CDR3 is 14 residues long. V was clipped by 4 bases and J by 2 bases; unmatched bases: 2. The entire variable domain, with the rest obtained from reference TRBV11-3 and TRBJ2-3, is as follows: EAGVVQSPRYKIIEKKQPVAFWCNPISGHNTLYWYLQNLGQGPELLIRYENEEAVDDSQLPKDRFSAERLKGVDSTLKIQPAELGDSAVYLCASSSGLATDTQYFGPGTRLTVL.

This clone qualifies as medium-sized. This chain connects TRBV11-3 to TRBJ2-4, with 10 bases matching TRBD2. The CDR3 totals 18 residues. With 3 bases clipped from V and 1 base from J, the junction kept 9 bases outside the gene matches. Germline V CDR1 and CDR2: SGHNT, YENEEA. The CDR3 coding sequence is TGTGCCAGCAGCTTGGAGGCTAGCGGGAGCGTCGCCAAAAACATTCAGTACTTC. As protein: CASSLEASGSVAKNIQYF.

This clone showed up just a few times. The V call is TRBV28, the J call TRBJ2-1; D unresolved. Trimming cost V 4 bases and J 8 bases, with 15 bases left between them. The CDR3 consists of 14 residues. Germline CDR1 and CDR2: MDHEN and SYDVKM. The CDR3 DNA reads as TGTGCCAGCAGTTCCATTAGGAACCTCGATGAGCAGTTCTTC. Its translation is CASSSIRNLDEQFF.

The chain links TRBV29-1 to TRBJ2-5; possibly TRBD1 for D (6 bases). Per germline, CDR1 SQVTM and CDR2 ANQGSEA. V gave up 6 bases and J gave up 5 bases, with 13 bases separating them. The CDR3 runs to 12 residues. The CDR3 bases are TGCAGCGTGGACAGTTCGCGGGAGACCCAGTACTTC. Translating gives CSVDSSRETQYF.

This rearrangement joins TRBV11-3 to TRBJ2-3, with a tentative D call TRBD2 (7 bases). The CDR3 sequence is 15 residues long. Germline V gene data show CDR1 as SGHNT and CDR2 as YENEEA. V lost 5 bases to trimming and J lost 2 bases, with 14 bases between them. CDR3 coding DNA: TGTGCCAGCAGCCGGAGGGGGGGCCACACAGATACGCAGTATTTT. This sequence encodes CASSRRGGHTDTQYF. The full variable domain, its missing parts supplied by reference TRBV11-3 and TRBJ2-3, is EAGVVQSPRYKIIEKKQPVAFWCNPISGHNTLYWYLQNLGQGPELLIRYENEEAVDDSQLPKDRFSAERLKGVDSTLKIQPAELGDSAVYLCASSRRGGHTDTQYFGPGTRLTVL.

This clone is medium-sized by share. V gene TRBV11-3 combines with J gene TRBJ2-1, with 9 bases lining up with TRBD1. Germline CDR1 and CDR2: SGHNT and YENEEA. Germline trimming cut 5 bases from V and 10 bases from J; bases unmatched to any gene: 15. The CDR3 length is 16 residues. CDR3 in DNA: TGTGCCAGCAGCATACTTACAGGGGGCCTACATCGAGAGCAGTTCTTC. Encoded protein: CASSILTGGLHREQFF.

Written as DNA, the CDR3 is TGTGCCAGCAGTGCACCTGGGGTCCTTACCCTCACTGAAGCTTTCTTT. Encoded protein: CASSAPGVLTLTEAFF. The chain couples TRBV28 to TRBJ1-1; no clear D. Germline CDR1 MDHEN, CDR2 SYDVKM. V shed 5 bases and J shed 4 bases, with 20 bases lying between them. The CDR3 is 16 residues long.

This clone was counted between two and nine times. The CDR3 protein is CASSALNQPQHF. The CDR3 bases are TGTGCCAGTAGTGCCCTCAATCAGCCCCAGCATTTT. V is TRBV19 and J is TRBJ1-5; D is ambiguous. The CDR3 is 12 residues long. CDR1 LNHDA and CDR2 SQIVND come from the germline V gene (reference sequence). The V and J ends lost 5 bases and 3 bases respectively, with 5 bases between them.

This clone is classed as medium-sized. The V gene is TRBV11-3, the J gene TRBJ2-3; D tentatively fits TRBD1 or TRBD2 (5 bases each). Deletions cut 3 bases from V and 8 bases from J, with 15 bases between. Per germline, CDR1 SGHNT and CDR2 YENEEA. CDR3 length: 14 residues. CDR3 protein: CASSLGDVFSTQYF. The CDR3 region has the DNA TGTGCCAGCAGCTTGGGGGATGTGTTCAGTACGCAGTATTTT.

By frequency in the sample, this clone is medium-sized. V gene TRBV11-3 combines with J gene TRBJ2-7, with D maybe TRBD1 (6 bases). The ends were cut back, 7 bases at V and 0 bases at J, with 13 bases in the middle. In germline, CDR1 is SGHNT, CDR2 YENEEA. The CDR3 length is 14 residues. DNA for the CDR3: TGTGCCAGCACCCCGGACAGATCCTCCTACGAGCAGTACTTC. Translating gives CASTPDRSSYEQYF.

This clone was picked up a small number of times. The chain links TRBV19 to TRBJ1-1, with D uncertain. The CDR3 is 13 amino acids. V was shortened by 5 bases and J by 6 bases, with 13 bases between the two germline ends. Germline values: CDR1 LNHDA, CDR2 SQIVND (reference sequence). The CDR3 coding sequence is TGTGCCAGTAGTGTGATCGTTTACGCTGAAGCTTTCTTT. It specifies CASSVIVYAEAFF.

The chain links TRBV28 to TRBJ2-1; D is unclear. This CDR3 comprises 14 residues. V was trimmed by 6 bases and J by 0 bases, leaving 9 bases between them. From germline, CDR1 is MDHEN and CDR2 SYDVKM. The CDR3 sequence: CASRDPLSYNEQFF. The CDR3 DNA sequence: TGTGCCAGCAGGGACCCACTCTCCTACAATGAGCAGTTCTTC.